The clone carrying this T cell receptor (beta chain) is a singleton in its sample. The antigen is unknown. The V gene lost 1 base and the J gene lost 1 base, with 11 bases spanning the gap. The CDR3 has 15 residues. Germline V gene data show CDR1 as MNHNS and CDR2 as SASEGT. This entry comes from a study of OX40 agonist ivuxolimab in advanced cancers. Study-level information: Prior anti-PD-1, anti-PD-L1 or anti-CTLA-4 therapy did not bar entry, and less than 50% had some. Whole-study results and caveats: The antigen specificity of the peripheral T cells (those that were expanded) was not determined. Compared with others, partial responders at 0.1-3.0 mg/kg displayed clonal expansion among the lowest. CD8+ T cells (on average) carried more expanded clones than CD4+ T cells.

Assay: immunoSEQ multiplex PCR; the TCRdb copy retains only in-frame clones and omits some. Altogether approximately 74,000 clones are present, approximately 90% being singletons, with the ten largest covering about 0.51%. This receptor was identified in an adult with an advanced solid tumor such as melanoma, head and neck, liver or kidney cancer. The gene calls are TRBV6-1 and TRBJ2-7; D perhaps matches TRBD2 (5 bases). The specimen was CD4+ or CD8+ T cells sorted from blood, collected in a trial of the OX40 agonist ivuxolimab. The CDR3 sequence is CASSEGRAVSYEQYF. The CDR3 DNA follows: TGTGCCAGCAGTGAAGGGCGGGCGGTTTCCTACGAGCAGTACTTC.